This T cell receptor (beta chain) derives from a study of T cell clonotyping in hematopoietic cell transplantation. Points from the study as a whole: After transplant, recipient diversity fell while pathologically expanded clonotypes grew through day 180.

This clone was detected a few times. Its cognate antigen is unknown. Data came from immunoSEQ multiplex PCR; TCRdb stores just in-frame clones and leaves some out. This sample carries about 16,000 clones, approximately 85% of them seen once, and the ten largest clones take 4% to 5.5%. V was trimmed by 4 bases and J by 6 bases, leaving 6 bases between them. The CDR3 spans 11 residues. CDR1 and CDR2 from the germline V gene are KGHSH and LQKENI. Sequencing was performed on peripheral blood mononuclear cells. This sequence was found in a woman in her thirties or forties in good health. Some clones in this sample may be carry-over from other donors' samples. The chain has TRBV18 and TRBJ1-2, with D unresolved. CDR3 in DNA: TGTGCCAGCTCACGTCAGAATGGCTACACCTTC. It specifies CASSRQNGYTF.